This T cell receptor beta chain came from a study of blood T cell repertoires in COVID-19. Study summary: Whether acute or convalescent, the COVID-19 samples came from the United States, Italy and Spain. Sources were T cells, B-cell-depleted T cells, or PBMCs; the material itself was cDNA or gDNA.

Recruitment covered roughly 24 US areas and drew participants whose ages spanned 18 to 89 years. Per the original data handling: Reference gene primers were amplified, and this amplification served to estimate nucleated cell counts. The method was immunoSEQ multiplex PCR; TCRdb's version includes in-frame clones alone and lacks a portion of them. The DNA was the basis for D and trimming; V, J and clone size are from that table. Of fewer than 500,000 clones in the sample, over 75% were seen once. CDR1 and CDR2 (germline): GTSNPN, SVGIG (reference sequence). This CDR3 has 14 residues. V lost 2 bases to trimming and J lost 3 bases; unmatched junction nucleotides: 5.

The TCR originated in a woman aged 25-40 years with acute COVID-19. The rearrangement joins TRBV30 to TRBJ2-3; TRBD1 matches 7 bases. Material: PBMCs or T cells enriched from blood (not recorded which). The CDR3 coding sequence is TGTGCCTGGAGTTCTGGGACAGAGACAGATACGCAGTATTTT. Protein sequence: CAWSSGTETDTQYF.